This TCR beta chain originates from a study of T cell responses to AZD1222 COVID-19 vaccine. The data were produced by immunoSEQ multiplex PCR, yet TCRdb's version contains in-frame clones alone and is incomplete. This table has roughly 93,000 clones, 90% appearing once. Germline V gene data show CDR1 as MDHEN and CDR2 as SYDVKM. CDR3 length equals 15 residues. The V gene end was trimmed by 7 bases and the J gene end by 1 base; junction bases not matched to a gene: 7. The chain employs TRBV28 and TRBJ1-5; 7 bases match TRBD1. This sample comprised peripheral blood, obtained on day 0 of AZD1222 vaccination. The receptor was derived from an adult in good health. CDR3 sequence (DNA): TGTGCCAGCAAAGGAGGGGGCCCCAGCAATCAGCCCCAGCATTTT. It translates to CASKGGGPSNQPQHF.